This T cell receptor beta chain was identified during a study of T cell responses to AZD1222 COVID-19 vaccine. Germline-derived CDR1 and CDR2 are PRHDT and FYEKMQ (reference sequence). The V end lost 4 bases, the J end lost 3 bases, and 15 bases lay between the germline ends. CDR3 length: 15 residues. Concerning this clone: The antigen is not known.

Study-wide results and caveats: Nearly half of spike-specific TCRs reportedly go after variant regions that carry no mutations. Mapped onto spike, vaccine-associated CD4 TCRs spanned it and were dominant at 160-218 and 743-854. Clonal diversity may have been underestimated in mostly white British donors. After the peak T cell response, and only then, were repertoires sampled.

The method was immunoSEQ multiplex PCR; TCRdb's version includes in-frame clones alone and lacks a portion of them. Of 150,000 to 200,000 clones in the sample, 90% were seen once. This clonotype was obtained from an adult in good health. The chain employs TRBV13 and TRBJ1-1; possibly TRBD1 for D (5 bases). The material sequenced was peripheral blood, taken on day 0 of AZD1222 vaccination. The CDR3 protein is CASSYSGDGYTEAFF. The CDR3 nucleotides read TGTGCCAGCAGCTATTCGGGGGACGGGTACACTGAAGCTTTCTTT. Full variable domain (outside the CDR3, taken from reference TRBV13 and TRBJ1-1): AAGVIQSPRHLIKEKRETATLKCYPIPRHDTVYWYQQGPGQDPQFLISFYEKMQSDKGSIPDRFSAQQFSDYHSELNMSSLELGDSALYFCASSYSGDGYTEAFFGQGTRLTVV.